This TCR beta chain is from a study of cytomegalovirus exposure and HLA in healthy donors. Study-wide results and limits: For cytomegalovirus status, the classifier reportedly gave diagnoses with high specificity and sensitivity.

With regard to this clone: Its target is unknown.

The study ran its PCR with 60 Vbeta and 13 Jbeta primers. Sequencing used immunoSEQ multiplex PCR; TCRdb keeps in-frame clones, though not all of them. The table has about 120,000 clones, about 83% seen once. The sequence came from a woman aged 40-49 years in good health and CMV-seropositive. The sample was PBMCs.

The DNA for the CDR3 is TGTGCCAGTACCGAGACAGGGGGTTATCAGCCCCAGCATTTT. Its translation: CASTETGGYQPQHF. V gene TRBV19 combines with J gene TRBJ1-5; 9 bases map to TRBD1. Germline V gives CDR1 LNHDA, CDR2 SQIVND (reference sequence). After removal of 7 bases from V and 5 bases from J, the junction contained 6 bases not matched to a gene. The CDR3 is made up of 14 amino acids.